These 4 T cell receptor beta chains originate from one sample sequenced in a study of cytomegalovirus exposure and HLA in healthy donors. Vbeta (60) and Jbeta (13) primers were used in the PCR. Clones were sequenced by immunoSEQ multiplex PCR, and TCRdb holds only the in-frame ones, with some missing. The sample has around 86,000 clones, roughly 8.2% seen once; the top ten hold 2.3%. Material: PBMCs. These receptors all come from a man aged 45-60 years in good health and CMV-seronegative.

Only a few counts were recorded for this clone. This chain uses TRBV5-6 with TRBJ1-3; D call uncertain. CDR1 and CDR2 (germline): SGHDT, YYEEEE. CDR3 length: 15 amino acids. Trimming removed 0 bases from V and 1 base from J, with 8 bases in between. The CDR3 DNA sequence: TGTGCCAGCAGCTTGGCGGGAAGGTCTGGAAACACCATATATTTT. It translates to CASSLAGRSGNTIYF.

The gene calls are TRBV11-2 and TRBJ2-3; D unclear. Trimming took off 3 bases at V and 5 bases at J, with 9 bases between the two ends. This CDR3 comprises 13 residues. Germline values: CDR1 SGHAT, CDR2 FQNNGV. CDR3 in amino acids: CASSFTEQDTQYF. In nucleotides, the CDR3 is TGTGCCAGCAGCTTTACAGAGCAAGATACGCAGTATTTT.

For the CDR3, the DNA is TGTGCCAGCTCGCGCGCCCGCACAGATACGCAGTATTTT. Translation: CASSRARTDTQYF. This chain connects TRBV7-3 to TRBJ2-3; D is unresolved. V was pared by 8 bases and J by 1 base, with 10 bases between. The CDR3 is 13 amino acids. In germline, CDR1 is SGHTA, CDR2 FQGTGA.

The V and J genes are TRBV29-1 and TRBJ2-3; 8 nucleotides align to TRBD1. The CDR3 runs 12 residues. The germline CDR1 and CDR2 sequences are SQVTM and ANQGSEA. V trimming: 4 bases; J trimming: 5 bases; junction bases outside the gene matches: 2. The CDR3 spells CSVGTGQDTQYF. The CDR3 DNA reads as TGCAGCGTTGGGACAGGGCAAGATACGCAGTATTTT.